This paragraph reports one T cell receptor (beta chain). The data stem from a study of cytomegalovirus exposure and HLA in healthy donors. PCR employed 60 Vbeta and 13 Jbeta primers. Assay used: immunoSEQ multiplex PCR; TCRdb lists only in-frame clones, some missing. The sample carries 210,000 or so clones, 75% to 90% recorded once. Germline V gives CDR1 MNHEY, CDR2 SMNVEV (reference sequence). This CDR3 region has 16 residues. The trim removed 3 bases at V and 9 bases at J, leaving 9 bases unmatched. Specimen: PBMCs. The gene calls are TRBV27 and TRBJ2-1; 12 bases agree with TRBD2. The TCR originated in a boy under 10 years old in good health and CMV-seronegative. The DNA for the CDR3 is TGTGCCAGCAGTTTTTTTCTAGCGGGAGGGCCAGGTGAGCAGTTCTTC. Amino acid sequence: CASSFFLAGGPGEQFF.